One and the same sample provided the 20 T cell receptor beta chains below, sequenced in a study of T cell repertoires in cytomegalovirus infection (dated by TCRdb to between 2019 and 2020). According to the study, the label for this sample's treatment or condition signals: in vitro stimulation with specific CMV peptide epitopes to enrich CMV-specific T cells. No antigens are known for them. Sequencing was performed on an Illumina HiSeq 1500. Starting from the raw public reads, TCRdb applied fastp trimming at Q25, assembled clones with MiXCR and retained in-frame beta chains. Records with the same CDR3 protein are collapsed into one entry carrying the most frequent genes and DNA. Across this sample there are about 160,000 distinct CDR3 sequences, with about a fifth seen only once. The ten largest clones add up to roughly 25% of the sample. The sequencing used CD8+ T cells from cultured PBMCs, collected from culture after CMV antigen stimulation. Receptors originate from a human donor in good health (CMV status not recorded). Some clones in this sample may be carry-over from other donors' samples.

The chain combines TRBV7-2 with TRBJ2-2, with D perhaps TRBD1 (6 bases). V gave up 0 bases and J gave up 5 bases, with 22 bases separating them. Germline values: CDR1 SGHTA, CDR2 FQGNSA. CDR3 length equals 19 residues. The CDR3 DNA reads as TGTGCCAGCAGCTTAGCCAGGAGGCCCGACAGGTCCCTGACCGGGGAGCTGTTTTTT. It specifies CASSLARRPDRSLTGELFF.

This clonotype appeared a few times. V gene TRBV7-8 combines with J gene TRBJ2-1; 14 nucleotides match TRBD2. CDR3 length equals 18 residues. After removal of 4 bases from V and 4 bases from J, the junction contained 9 bases not matched to a gene. In germline, CDR1 is SGHVS, CDR2 FQNEAQ. The DNA of the CDR3 is TGTGCCAGCAGCTCACCCGGGACTAGCGGGGGAATATACAATGAGCAGTTCTTC. Translated: CASSSPGTSGGIYNEQFF. Full variable domain (missing parts from reference TRBV7-8 and TRBJ2-1): GAGVSQSPRYKVAKRGQDVALRCDPISGHVSLFWYQQALGQGPEFLTYFQNEAQLDKSGLPSDRFFAERPEGSVSTLKIQRTQQEDSAVYLCASSSPGTSGGIYNEQFFGPGTRLTVL.

This clonotype was counted a few times. The chain employs TRBV12-3 or TRBV12-4 and TRBJ1-2; D might be TRBD1 (6 bases). CDR3 length: 14 amino acids. Trimming removed 8 bases at V and 2 bases at J, with 15 bases between. The CDR3 protein is CASLGGELNYGYTF. The DNA of the CDR3 is TGTGCCAGCCTAGGGGGTGAACTCAACTATGGCTACACCTTC.

The chain carries TRBV6-1 and TRBJ1-6, with 8 bases lining up with TRBD1. V shed 4 bases, J shed 0 bases, and the junction held 17 bases outside the gene matches. The CDR3 runs 21 residues. Germline V gives CDR1 MNHNS, CDR2 SASEGT. DNA of the CDR3: TGTGCCAGCAGTGGCACCTACGGGACAGGAACGTTTAGCTCCTATAATTCACCCCTCCACTTT. Translation: CASSGTYGTGTFSSYNSPLHF.

This chain links TRBV12-3 or TRBV12-4 with TRBJ1-1; 9 nucleotides match TRBD1. The CDR3 has 18 amino acids. The trim removed 5 bases at V and 4 bases at J, leaving 17 bases unmatched. The CDR3 DNA is TGTGCCAGCAGTCCCCGGGACAGGGTAATGTCGAAGACCACTGAAGCTTTCTTT. This sequence encodes CASSPRDRVMSKTTEAFF.

This clonotype has at least ten counts. The chain has TRBV7-2 and TRBJ2-7; 8 bases fit TRBD1. CDR3 length: 14 amino acids. The germline V gene encodes CDR1 SGHTA and CDR2 FQGNSA. The V gene end was trimmed by 1 base and the J gene end by 3 bases; junction bases not matched to a gene: 2. The CDR3 reads CASSLGTGSYEQYF. The CDR3 DNA reads as TGTGCCAGCAGCTTAGGGACAGGGAGCTACGAGCAGTACTTC.

This clonotype was picked up a small number of times. This chain connects TRBV28 to TRBJ1-5; D is unresolved. V was shortened by 3 bases and J by 3 bases, with 12 bases between the two germline ends. Germline V lookup: CDR1 MDHEN, CDR2 SYDVKM. There are 15 residues in the CDR3. CDR3 coding DNA: TGTGCCAGCAGTTTCCCTCAGGTACTCAATCAGCCCCAGCATTTT. Protein product: CASSFPQVLNQPQHF. The variable domain in full, with the rest retrieved from reference TRBV28 and TRBJ1-5, is DVKVTQSSRYLVKRTGEKVFLECVQDMDHENMFWYRQDPGLGLRLIYFSYDVKMKEKGDIPEGYSVSREKKERFSLILESASTNQTSMYLCASSFPQVLNQPQHFGDGTRLSIL.

This clonotype occurred many times. The chain uses TRBV27 and TRBJ1-1, with D possibly TRBD1 on 5 matching bases. V lost 5 bases to trimming and J lost 5 bases, with 15 bases between them. The CDR3 is 14 residues long. CDR1 is MNHEY and CDR2 is SMNVEV in the germline V gene (reference sequence). CDR3 amino acids: CASSPTTDGTEAFF. CDR3 coding DNA: TGTGCCAGCAGTCCCACGACAGACGGTACTGAAGCTTTCTTT.

The J gene is TRBJ2-2, the V gene TRBV4-1; 7 positions agree with TRBD1. The CDR3 runs to 16 residues. V gave up 3 bases and J gave up 4 bases; unmatched junction bases: 8. CDR1 is MGHRA and CDR2 is YSYEKL in the germline V gene. The CDR3 loop is CASSHPGTESTGELFF. DNA of the CDR3: TGCGCCAGCAGCCACCCCGGGACAGAAAGCACCGGGGAGCTGTTTTTT.

This clonotype turned up a few times. The chain combines TRBV11-2 with TRBJ1-5; weak D call: TRBD1 (5 bases). CDR3 length: 14 residues. The V and J ends lost 1 base and 8 bases respectively, with 12 bases between them. Germline CDR1 reads SGHAT; CDR2 reads FQNNGV. In nucleotides, the CDR3 is TGTGCCAGCAGCTTAGCAGGGAACAGAAAGCCCCAGCATTTT. As protein: CASSLAGNRKPQHF.

This clonotype was observed a handful of times. The V and J genes are TRBV7-9 and TRBJ2-7, with TRBD1 matching 9 bases. The CDR3 extends over 16 amino acids. CDR1 and CDR2 (germline): SEHNR, FQNEAQ (reference sequence). The V gene end was trimmed by 5 bases and the J gene end by 2 bases; junction bases not matched to a gene: 10. The CDR3 region has the DNA TGTGCCAGCAGCGCACCCCGGGGACAGGGAACCTACGAGCAGTACTTC. Its protein product is CASSAPRGQGTYEQYF.

There are a few counts of this clonotype. V gene TRBV27 combines with J gene TRBJ2-2; TRBD1 agrees at 11 bases. The germline V gene has CDR1 MNHEY and CDR2 SMNVEV (reference sequence). With V trimmed by 7 bases and J by 0 bases, 10 bases remained unmatched. This CDR3 is 18 amino acids long. The CDR3 region has the DNA TGTGCCAGCACCTCCTTGGACAGGGGGCTAACGAACACCGGGGAGCTGTTTTTT. Its translation: CASTSLDRGLTNTGELFF.

The chain couples TRBV7-8 to TRBJ1-1; 8 bases agree with TRBD1. This CDR3 comprises 14 residues. V dropped 5 bases and J dropped 1; count of bases not matched to a gene: 3. Germline-derived CDR1 and CDR2 are SGHVS and FQNEAQ. The CDR3 is CASSPTGGNTEAFF. The DNA for the CDR3 is TGTGCCAGCAGCCCAACAGGGGGGAACACTGAAGCTTTCTTT.

This clonotype has more than one count but fewer than ten. This chain connects TRBV2 to TRBJ1-6; D is unclear. Looked up from germline, CDR1 is SNHLY and CDR2 is FYNNEI. The length of the CDR3 is 14 residues. Trimming pared 5 bases from V and 7 bases from J, leaving 12 bases between. The CDR3 spells CASSPLGFNSPLHF. In DNA form, the CDR3 reads TGTGCCAGCAGTCCACTAGGGTTCAATTCACCCCTCCACTTT.

This clonotype was recorded a few times. The chain couples TRBV7-3 to TRBJ1-5, with a possible D match to TRBD1 (5 bases). Trimming left V 4 bases short and J 0 bases short, with 16 bases between. The CDR3 runs to 17 residues. Germline loops: CDR1 SGHTA, CDR2 FQGTGA. CDR3 nucleotide sequence: TGTGCCAGCAGCTCACGGTTGACAGAGTATAGCAATCAGCCCCAGCATTTT. Its translation: CASSSRLTEYSNQPQHF.

The table lists this clonotype with a few counts. This sequence joins TRBV27 and TRBJ1-4; possibly TRBD1 for D (5 bases). In germline, CDR1 is MNHEY, CDR2 SMNVEV (reference sequence). This CDR3 is 14 amino acids long. The V end lost 2 bases, the J end lost 3 bases, and 7 bases lay between the germline ends. This CDR3 is CASSLRQPNEKLFF. The CDR3 coding sequence is TGTGCCAGCAGTTTACGACAGCCTAATGAAAAACTGTTTTTT.

V gene TRBV4-1 combines with J gene TRBJ1-1; D is perhaps TRBD1 (5 bases). This CDR3 is 14 amino acids long. Per the germline V gene, CDR1 is MGHRA and CDR2 is YSYEKL. V shed 4 bases and J shed 6 bases, with 15 bases lying between them. This chain's CDR3 is CASSRSQGTPEAFF. The CDR3 region has the DNA TGCGCCAGCAGCCGCTCCCAGGGTACCCCTGAAGCTTTCTTT.

V usage is TRBV12-3 or TRBV12-4 and J usage is TRBJ2-3, with 16 bases identical to TRBD2. The CDR3 extends over 14 amino acids. The V gene end was trimmed by 7 bases and the J gene end by 13 bases; junction bases not matched to a gene: 8. DNA for the CDR3: TGTGCCAGCATCTCCGGGACTAGCGGGGGGGCTGAGTATTTT. Translating it yields CASISGTSGGAEYF.

The rearrangement joins TRBV6-2 or TRBV6-3 to TRBJ2-5; a weak D match, TRBD2 (6 bases). V gave up 5 bases and J gave up 5 bases, with 15 bases separating them. Germline V CDR1 and CDR2: MNHEY, SVGEGT. The CDR3 runs 14 residues. The CDR3 bases are TGTGCCAGCAGTCGGCCTAGCGTGAGGGAGACCCAGTACTTC. Protein sequence: CASSRPSVRETQYF.

The rearrangement uses TRBV12-3 or TRBV12-4 and TRBJ1-1; no definite D call. The CDR3 is made up of 14 amino acids. The ends were cut back, 10 bases at V and 3 bases at J, with 18 bases in the middle. This CDR3 is CAIIPVVGDTEAFF. As DNA, the CDR3 is TGTGCCATCATCCCGGTTGTAGGTGACACTGAAGCTTTCTTT.